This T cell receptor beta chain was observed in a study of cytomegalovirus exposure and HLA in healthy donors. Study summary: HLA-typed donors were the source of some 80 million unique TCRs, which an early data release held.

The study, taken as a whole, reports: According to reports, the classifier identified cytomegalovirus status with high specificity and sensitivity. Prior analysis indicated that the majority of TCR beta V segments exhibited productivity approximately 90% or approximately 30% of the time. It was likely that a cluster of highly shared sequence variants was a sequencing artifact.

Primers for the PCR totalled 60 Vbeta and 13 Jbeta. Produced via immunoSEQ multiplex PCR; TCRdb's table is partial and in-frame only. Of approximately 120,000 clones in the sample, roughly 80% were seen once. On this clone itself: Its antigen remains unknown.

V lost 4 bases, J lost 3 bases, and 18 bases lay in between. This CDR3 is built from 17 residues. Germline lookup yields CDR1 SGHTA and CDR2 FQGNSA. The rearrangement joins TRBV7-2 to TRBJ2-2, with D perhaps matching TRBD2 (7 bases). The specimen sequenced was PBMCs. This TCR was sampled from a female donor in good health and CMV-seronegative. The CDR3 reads CASSSPFAGAYTGELFF. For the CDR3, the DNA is TGTGCCAGCAGCTCCCCCTTCGCGGGGGCTTACACCGGGGAGCTGTTTTTT.